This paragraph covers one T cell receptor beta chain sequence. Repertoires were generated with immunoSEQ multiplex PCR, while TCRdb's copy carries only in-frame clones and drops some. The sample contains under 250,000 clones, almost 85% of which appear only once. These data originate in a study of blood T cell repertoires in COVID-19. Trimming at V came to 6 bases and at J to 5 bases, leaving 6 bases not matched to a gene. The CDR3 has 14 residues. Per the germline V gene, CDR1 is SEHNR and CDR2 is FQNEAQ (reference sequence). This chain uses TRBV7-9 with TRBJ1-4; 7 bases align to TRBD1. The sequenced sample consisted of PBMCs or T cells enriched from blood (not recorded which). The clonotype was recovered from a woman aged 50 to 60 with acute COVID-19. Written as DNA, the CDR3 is TGTGCCAGCAGACCTGGACAGGAGAATGAAAAACTGTTTTTT. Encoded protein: CASRPGQENEKLFF.